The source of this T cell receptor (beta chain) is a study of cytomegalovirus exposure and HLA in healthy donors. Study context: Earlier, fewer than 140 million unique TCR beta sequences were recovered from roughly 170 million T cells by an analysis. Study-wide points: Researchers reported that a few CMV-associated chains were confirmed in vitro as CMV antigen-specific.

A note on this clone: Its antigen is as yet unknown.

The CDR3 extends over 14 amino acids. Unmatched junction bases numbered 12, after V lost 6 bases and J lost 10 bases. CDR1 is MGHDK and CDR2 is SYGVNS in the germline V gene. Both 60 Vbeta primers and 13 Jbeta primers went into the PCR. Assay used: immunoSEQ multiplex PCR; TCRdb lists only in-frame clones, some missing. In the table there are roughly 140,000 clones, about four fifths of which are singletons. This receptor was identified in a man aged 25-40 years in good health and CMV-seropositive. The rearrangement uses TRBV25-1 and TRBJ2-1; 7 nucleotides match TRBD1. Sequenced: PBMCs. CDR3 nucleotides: TGTGCCAGCAGCCCGACCGCCGAGGGGGCGGAGCAGTTCTTC. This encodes CASSPTAEGAEQFF. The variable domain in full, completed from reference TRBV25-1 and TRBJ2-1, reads EADIYQTPRYLVIGTGKKITLECSQTMGHDKMYWYQQDPGMELHLIHYSYGVNSTEKGDLSSESTVSRIRTEHFPLTLESARPSHTSQYLCASSPTAEGAEQFFGPGTRLTVL.